The text below deals with one T cell receptor (beta chain). Its recognized antigen is unknown. No per-base quality is available; no much larger clone lies one base away. TCRbeta CDR3 regions were amplified from genomic DNA using the immunoSEQ Assay, a bias-controlled multiplex PCR. The original pipeline was this. The number of nucleated cells in each sample was estimated by amplification of reference gene primers within the assay. To quantify the absolute abundance of each unique TCRbeta CDR3 rearrangement, sequence reads were collapsed and filtered. For each sample, productive Simpson clonality was calculated as the square root of Simpson's diversity index over productive rearrangements. The clones in this table, taken by TCRdb from immuneACCESS, are in-frame only. Not every clone is retained; where verified, under half of the shortfall comes from an unresolved V gene, and the cause of the rest is unknown. V, J and clone size were drawn from that table, and D and trimming were deduced from the DNA. This sample gives about 380,000 clones in total; around 87% of them show up just once. The top ten clonotypes cover 1.3% of the sample.

CDR1 is given as SGHTA and CDR2 as FQGTGA, both from the germline V gene. Measured from the cysteine to the phenylalanine, the CDR3 is 15 residues long. Only the CDR3 region is kept as DNA, spanning 45 bases read in frame from base 1. Trimming accounts for 3 bases at V and 2 bases at J, while the number of junction bases matched to no gene is 2. Participants in the prospective study were aged roughly 18 to 100 years, lived in 24 United States geographic areas, and enrolled through a virtual design. Cohort assignment in the prospective study relied on participant-reported clinical history from a screening survey and a study questionnaire. Recovered participants in ImmuneRACE Cohort 3 were defined as having two consecutive negative NP/OP PCR tests, clearance from a healthcare professional, or resolution of symptoms. In the prospective study, whole blood, serum and a nasopharyngeal or oropharyngeal swab were collected from each participant by mobile phlebotomists. Participants in the prospective study had the option to provide additional blood draws and questionnaires over a 2-month period. Blood samples from the prospective study were shipped frozen or at room temperature prior to DNA extraction.

The data were obtained in a study of blood T cell repertoires in COVID-19 (dated by TCRdb to the early 2020s). Looking at the study overall: Samples covering the acute and convalescent phases of COVID-19 were provided by collaborators in the United States, Italy and Spain. The prospective study material was composed of cDNA or gDNA derived from T cells, B-cell-depleted T cells, or PBMCs. Deeply sampled blood TCRbeta repertoires from subjects exposed to, actively infected with, or recovered from COVID-19 were included in the dataset. A freely available public database, intended as a resource for researchers studying the immune response to SARS-CoV-2, is where the repertoires were released. The samples were drawn from two sources: the first 160 participants of the ongoing ImmuneRACE study, and 1,200 or so subjects contributed by 6 global collaborators. The sample metadata nearly always contained a de-identified subject ID, COVID-19 status, age in years and sex. Where HLA class I and class II types were available, the types were taken from metadata supplied by the sample provider, not from assay-based typing. The investigation overall reported the following: The quantity of clinical and demographic metadata differed by source and by participant and was supplied without curation.

This clonotype originated in a man younger than 40 who had recovered from COVID-19. The V and J genes are TRBV7-3 and TRBJ2-1; the central 9 bases match TRBD2. Input material: PBMCs or T cells enriched from blood (not recorded which). The encoded CDR3 is CASSLSGGTYNEQFF. Here is the DNA: TGTGCCAGCAGCTTGAGCGGGGGGACCTACAATGAGCAGTTCTTC.